This entry lists 8 T cell receptor beta chains sequenced from one sample in a study of T cells in Graves' hyperthyroidism and ophthalmopathy. RNA transcripts provided the source from which TCR beta CDR3 regions were amplified. An initial round of RT-PCR targeting the TCR CDR3 relied on the HTBI primer set. From the multiplex PCR reads, TCRdb called clonotypes with MiXCR, one entry per CDR3 protein. The table shows under 350,000 distinct CDR3 sequences, with approximately 15% occurring only once. Sequenced material: blood. All receptors come from a woman in her fifties or sixties with Graves' ophthalmopathy.

V is TRBV7-2 and J is TRBJ2-7, with D uncertain. CDR1 and CDR2 (germline): SGHTA, FQGNSA. The V end was cut by 1 base, the J end by 3 bases, with 7 bases between. CDR3 length equals 13 residues. This CDR3 is CASSLVILYEQYF. In DNA, the CDR3 is TGTGCCAGCAGCTTAGTAATACTCTACGAGCAGTACTTC.

In its sample, this clonotype was seen many times. This chain connects TRBV28 to TRBJ1-5; perhaps TRBD1 as D (6 bases). CDR3 length equals 19 residues. CDR1 is MDHEN and CDR2 is SYDVKM in the germline V gene. Trimming shortened V by 5 bases and J by 0 bases, and 23 bases separated the two germline ends. The CDR3 here is CASSILQGPPLYSNQPQHF. CDR3 nucleotides: TGTGCCAGCAGTATACTACAGGGCCCTCCCTTATATAGCAATCAGCCCCAGCATTTT.

Ten or more counts support this clonotype. J is TRBJ2-4 and V is TRBV7-2; TRBD1 aligns across 8 bases. J gave up 0 bases and V 6 bases, and 4 bases lay outside the gene matches. Germline CDR1 is SGHTA and CDR2 is FQGNSA. The CDR3 loop spans 15 amino acids. CDR3 loop: CASRPGQGAKNIQYF. In nucleotides, the CDR3 is TGTGCCAGCAGACCAGGACAGGGAGCCAAAAACATTCAGTACTTC.

The rearrangement joins TRBV7-9 to TRBJ2-7; D perhaps matches TRBD2 (7 bases). Germline V CDR1 and CDR2: SEHNR, FQNEAQ (reference sequence). The CDR3 is 13 residues long. V was trimmed by 7 bases and J by 2 bases, leaving 12 bases between them. This CDR3 reads CASTIGGAYEQYF. The CDR3 coding sequence is TGTGCCAGCACCATAGGGGGGGCCTACGAGCAGTACTTC.

This clonotype was seen more than once but under ten times. The chain joins TRBV18 to TRBJ1-2, with no clear D. Trimming left V 8 bases short and J 6 bases short, with 16 bases between. CDR1 is KGHSH, CDR2 LQKENI, per germline. The CDR3 spans 13 residues. The CDR3: CASSLSMGNGYTF. The CDR3 bases are TGTGCCAGCAGTTTAAGTATGGGGAATGGCTACACCTTC. The complete variable domain, with remaining parts taken from reference TRBV18 and TRBJ1-2, reads NAGVMQNPRHLVRRRGQEARLRCSPMKGHSHVYWYRQLPEEGLKFMVYLQKENIIDESGMPKERFSAEFPKEGPSILRIQQVVRGDSAAYFCASSLSMGNGYTFGSGTRLTVV.

This clonotype was found many times. This sequence joins TRBV20-1 and TRBJ1-5; 8 positions match TRBD1. Germline CDR1 DFQATT, CDR2 SNEGSKA (reference sequence). The ends lost 5 bases at V and 2 bases at J; junction bases unmatched: 2. This CDR3 is 13 amino acids long. The CDR3 region has the DNA TGCAGTGCTGACAGGGGAGGCAATCAGCCCCAGCATTTT. As protein: CSADRGGNQPQHF.

This clonotype was seen a few times. The genes are TRBV2 and TRBJ2-2; 8 bases line up with TRBD1. The V and J ends lost 7 bases and 7 bases, in that order; junction bases with no gene match: 14. This CDR3 spans 16 amino acids. Germline V gene data show CDR1 as SNHLY and CDR2 as FYNNEI. The CDR3 DNA reads as TGTGCCAGCAAAAGTCTGGCGTCAGGGGGCGTCGGGGAGCTGTTTTTT. It yields the protein CASKSLASGGVGELFF.

A word on this clonotype: At one end the junction does not follow the germline gene, possibly because of a read error. The V and J genes are TRBV7-2 and TRBJ2-7; 9 positions match TRBD1. This CDR3 spans 13 amino acids. From germline, CDR1 is SGHTA and CDR2 FQGNSA. CDR3 loop: CASSSRTGDAKKF. Written as DNA, the CDR3 is TGTGCCAGCAGCTCGAGGACAGGGGACGCGAAGAAATTC.